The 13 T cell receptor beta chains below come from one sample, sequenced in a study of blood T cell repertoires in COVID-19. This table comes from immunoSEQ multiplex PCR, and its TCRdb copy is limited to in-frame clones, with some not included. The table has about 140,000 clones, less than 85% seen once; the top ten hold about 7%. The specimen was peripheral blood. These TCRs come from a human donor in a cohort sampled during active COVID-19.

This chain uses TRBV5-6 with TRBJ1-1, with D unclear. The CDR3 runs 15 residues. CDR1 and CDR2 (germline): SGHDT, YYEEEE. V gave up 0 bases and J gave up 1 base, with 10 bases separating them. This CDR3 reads CASSLVPTSNTEAFF. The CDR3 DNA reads TGTGCCAGCAGCTTGGTCCCTACTTCGAACACTGAAGCTTTCTTT.

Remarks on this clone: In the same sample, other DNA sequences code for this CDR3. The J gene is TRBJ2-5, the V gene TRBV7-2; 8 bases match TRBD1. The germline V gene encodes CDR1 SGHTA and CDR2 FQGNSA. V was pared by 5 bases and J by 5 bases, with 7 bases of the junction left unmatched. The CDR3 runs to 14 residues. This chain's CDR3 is CASSLDRGGETQYF. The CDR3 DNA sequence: TGTGCCAGCAGCCTAGACAGGGGCGGGGAGACCCAGTACTTC. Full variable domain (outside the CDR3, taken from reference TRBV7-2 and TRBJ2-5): GAGVSQSPSNKVTEKGKDVELRCDPISGHTALYWYRQSLGQGLEFLIYFQGNSAPDKSGLPSDRFSAERTGGSVSTLTIQRTQQEDSAVYLCASSLDRGGETQYFGPGTRLLVL.

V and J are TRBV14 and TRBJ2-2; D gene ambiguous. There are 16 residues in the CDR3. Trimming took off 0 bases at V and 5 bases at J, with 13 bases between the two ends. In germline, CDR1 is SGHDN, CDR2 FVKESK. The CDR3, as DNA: TGTGCCAGCAGCCAAGATCGCAACCGCCTAACCGGGGAGCTGTTTTTT. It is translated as CASSQDRNRLTGELFF.

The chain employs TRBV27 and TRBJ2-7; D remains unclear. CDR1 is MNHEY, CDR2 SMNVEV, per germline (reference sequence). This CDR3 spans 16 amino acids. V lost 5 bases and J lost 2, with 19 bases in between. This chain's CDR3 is CASSLFDPRGTYEQYF. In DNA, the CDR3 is TGTGCCAGCAGTCTATTTGACCCCAGAGGTACCTACGAGCAGTACTTC.

In DNA form, the CDR3 reads TGTGCCAGCAGCCTTGACAGGGGCTTCCAACACGAGCAGTACTTC. Its translation: CASSLDRGFQHEQYF. The chain recombines TRBV7-9 with TRBJ2-7; 8 bases match TRBD1. Germline CDR1 reads SEHNR; CDR2 reads FQNEAQ (reference sequence). The CDR3 totals 15 residues. Losses at the gene ends were 5 bases for V and 5 bases for J; bases not matched to a gene: 11.

The DNA for the CDR3 is TGTGCCAGCAGTTCCCGGGGTGCGGGGGATACAGATACGCAGTATTTT. It is translated as CASSSRGAGDTDTQYF. The genes are TRBV6-2 or TRBV6-3 and TRBJ2-3, with 7 bases matching TRBD2. CDR3 length equals 16 residues. Germline CDR1 is MNHEY and CDR2 is SVGEGT. The ends lost 4 bases at V and 3 bases at J; junction bases unmatched: 10.

CDR3 DNA: TGTGCCAGCAACCGGGGGATACCCCAAGAGACCCAGTACTTC. Amino acids: CASNRGIPQETQYF. The chain joins TRBV2 to TRBJ2-5, with a possible D match to TRBD2 (6 bases). Germline CDR1 reads SNHLY; CDR2 reads FYNNEI. The CDR3 spans 14 residues. V lost 7 bases and J lost 1, with 13 bases in between. Full variable domain (missing parts from reference TRBV2 and TRBJ2-5): EPEVTQTPSHQVTQMGQEVILRCVPISNHLYFYWYRQILGQKVEFLVSFYNNEISEKSEIFDDQFSVERPDGSNFTLKIRSTKLEDSAMYFCASNRGIPQETQYFGPGTRLLVL.

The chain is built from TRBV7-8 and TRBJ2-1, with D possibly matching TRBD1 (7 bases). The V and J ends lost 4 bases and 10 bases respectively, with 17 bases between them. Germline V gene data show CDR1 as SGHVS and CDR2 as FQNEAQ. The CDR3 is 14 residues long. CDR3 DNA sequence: TGTGCCAGCAGCTCCTTAACAGGGGCGGGAGAGCAGTTCTTC. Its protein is CASSSLTGAGEQFF.

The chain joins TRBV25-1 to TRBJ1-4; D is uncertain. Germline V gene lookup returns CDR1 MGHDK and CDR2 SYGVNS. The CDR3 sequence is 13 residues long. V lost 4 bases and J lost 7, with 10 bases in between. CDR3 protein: CASSGIFSEKLFF. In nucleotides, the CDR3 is TGTGCCAGCAGTGGCATCTTTAGTGAAAAACTGTTTTTT.

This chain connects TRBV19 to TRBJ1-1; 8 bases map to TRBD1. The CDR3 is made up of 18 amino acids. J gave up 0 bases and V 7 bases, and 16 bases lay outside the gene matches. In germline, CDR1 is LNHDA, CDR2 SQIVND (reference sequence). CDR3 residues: CASTTLDREVWMNTEAFF. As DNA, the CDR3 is TGTGCCAGTACCACCCTGGACAGGGAGGTGTGGATGAACACTGAAGCTTTCTTT.

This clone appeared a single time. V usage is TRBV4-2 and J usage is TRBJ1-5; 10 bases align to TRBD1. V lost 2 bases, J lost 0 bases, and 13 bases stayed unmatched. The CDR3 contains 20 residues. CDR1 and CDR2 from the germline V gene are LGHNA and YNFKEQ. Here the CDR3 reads CASSQIPAGTGVFSNQPQHF. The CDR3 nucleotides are TGTGCCAGCAGCCAAATCCCAGCCGGGACAGGGGTCTTTAGCAATCAGCCCCAGCATTTT.

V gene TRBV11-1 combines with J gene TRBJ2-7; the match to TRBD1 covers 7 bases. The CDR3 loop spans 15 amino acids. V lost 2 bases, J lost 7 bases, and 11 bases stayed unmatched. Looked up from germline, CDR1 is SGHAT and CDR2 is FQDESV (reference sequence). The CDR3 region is CASSLSFLRQGEQYF. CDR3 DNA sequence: TGTGCCAGCAGCTTATCGTTCTTACGACAGGGTGAGCAGTACTTC.

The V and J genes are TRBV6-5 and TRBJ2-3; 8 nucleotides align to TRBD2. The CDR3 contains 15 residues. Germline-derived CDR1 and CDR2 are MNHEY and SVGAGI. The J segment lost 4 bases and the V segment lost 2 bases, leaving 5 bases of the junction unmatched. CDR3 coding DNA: TGTGCCAGCAGTTACGGCGGGGGGCCCTCAGATACGCAGTATTTT. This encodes CASSYGGGPSDTQYF.